In its sample, the clone carrying this TCR beta chain was seen many times. The data stem from a study of T cells in Graves' hyperthyroidism and ophthalmopathy. Patients aged 18 to 65 with hyperthyroidism were newly diagnosed, with duration under 2 months. Amplification of TCR beta CDR3 regions used RNA as the template. TCR CDR3 underwent first-round RT-PCR with the HTBI primer set. TCRdb reanalysed the multiplex PCR reads using MiXCR and keeps one entry per CDR3 protein. The repertoire consists of around 300,000 distinct CDR3 sequences, with roughly 15% occurring once and the leading ten covering 7.8%. The germline V and J ends were trimmed by 5 bases and 9 bases, with 21 bases remaining between them. CDR1 and CDR2 from the germline V gene are SGDLS and YYNGEE. The length of the CDR3 is 14 residues.

The sequencing input was blood. The origin of this receptor is a woman aged 25 to 39 with Graves' hyperthyroidism that later progressed to Graves' ophthalmopathy. The chain has TRBV9 and TRBJ2-7; no clear D gene. CDR3: CASRFRALDPGQYF. The DNA for the CDR3 is TGTGCCAGCAGGTTCCGGGCGCTCGACCCGGGGCAGTACTTC.